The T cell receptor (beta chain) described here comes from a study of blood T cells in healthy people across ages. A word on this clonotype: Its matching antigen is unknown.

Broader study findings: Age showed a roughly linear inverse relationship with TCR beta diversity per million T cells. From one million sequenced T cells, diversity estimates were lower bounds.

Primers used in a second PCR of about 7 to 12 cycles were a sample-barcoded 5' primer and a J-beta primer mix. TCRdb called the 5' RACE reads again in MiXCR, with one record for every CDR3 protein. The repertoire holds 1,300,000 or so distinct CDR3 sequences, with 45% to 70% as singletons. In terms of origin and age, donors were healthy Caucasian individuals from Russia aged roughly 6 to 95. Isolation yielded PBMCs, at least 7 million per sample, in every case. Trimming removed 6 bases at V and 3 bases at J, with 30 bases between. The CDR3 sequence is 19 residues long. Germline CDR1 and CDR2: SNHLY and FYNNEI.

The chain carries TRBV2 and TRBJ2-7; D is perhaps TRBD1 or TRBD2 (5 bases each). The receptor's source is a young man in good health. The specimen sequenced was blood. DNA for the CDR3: TGTGCCAGCAGGGGGACGGGATCCCCCGCCATCCCCTTCGTCTACGAGCAGTACTTC. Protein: CASRGTGSPAIPFVYEQYF.